The 24 T cell receptor beta chains given below trace back to one sample, sequenced in a study of early T cells in non-severe SARS-CoV-2 infection. TCRdb called the 5' RACE reads again in MiXCR, with one record for every CDR3 protein. Among tens of thousands of distinct CDR3 sequences listed, 6% to 7% were seen once. The material sequenced was whole blood. The receptors come from an adult who was a healthcare worker with PCR-confirmed SARS-CoV-2 infection or an uninfected control (not recorded which).

This clonotype has ten or more counts. This chain uses TRBV12-3 or TRBV12-4 with TRBJ2-1; unclear D gene. The CDR3 length is 14 residues. The ends were cut back, 7 bases at V and 1 base at J, with 11 bases in the middle. The CDR3 loop reads CASTPISSYNEQFF. CDR3 nucleotide sequence: TGTGCCAGCACCCCGATCTCTTCCTACAATGAGCAGTTCTTC.

The sample holds many counts of this clonotype. V is TRBV5-1 and J is TRBJ1-2; a possible D gene is TRBD1 (5 bases). V lost 3 bases to trimming and J lost 8 bases, with 11 bases between them. The CDR3 sequence is 12 residues long. In germline, CDR1 is SGHRS, CDR2 YFSETQ. The CDR3 spells CASSWQGDGYTF. DNA for the CDR3: TGCGCCAGCAGCTGGCAGGGTGACGGCTACACCTTC.

This clonotype has at least ten counts. The chain joins TRBV12-3 or TRBV12-4 to TRBJ1-1; no firm D call. The CDR3 loop spans 14 amino acids. Trimming pared 0 bases from V and 8 bases from J, leaving 13 bases between. CDR3 in amino acids: CASSLAPGLGEAFF. The CDR3 DNA reads TGTGCCAGCAGTTTAGCCCCGGGGTTAGGCGAAGCTTTCTTT.

This clonotype has a handful of counts. The chain joins TRBV25-1 to TRBJ2-5; D unresolved. The ends were cut back, 3 bases at V and 2 bases at J, with 10 bases in the middle. From germline, CDR1 is MGHDK and CDR2 SYGVNS. The CDR3 loop spans 14 amino acids. The CDR3 DNA sequence: TGTGCCAGCAGTGATGACATACCGCAAGAGACCCAGTACTTC. Encoded protein: CASSDDIPQETQYF.

This clonotype has just a few counts. The V and J genes are TRBV7-9 and TRBJ2-2; no clear D. V was cut by 8 bases and J by 0 bases, with 13 bases left in between. Germline V gene data show CDR1 as SEHNR and CDR2 as FQNEAQ (reference sequence). The CDR3 is 15 residues long. The CDR3 sequence is CASAPVAPNTGELFF. In DNA form, the CDR3 reads TGTGCCAGCGCCCCCGTAGCACCGAACACCGGGGAGCTGTTTTTT.

This clonotype was detected ten times or more. V gene TRBV27 combines with J gene TRBJ2-1; TRBD2 matches 8 bases. This CDR3 is built from 12 residues. The V segment lost 9 bases and the J segment 10 bases; nucleotides outside the gene matches: 8. From germline, CDR1 is MNHEY and CDR2 SMNVEV (reference sequence). CDR3 bases: TGTGCCAGTACTGCGGGGGGCCCGGAGCAGTTCTTC. Protein: CASTAGGPEQFF.

The sample holds many counts of this clonotype. The chain joins TRBV9 to TRBJ2-1; TRBD1 is a possible D gene (6 bases). V was trimmed by 3 bases and J by 0 bases, leaving 19 bases between them. Germline V gives CDR1 SGDLS, CDR2 YYNGEE. The CDR3 loop spans 18 amino acids. CDR3 nucleotides: TGTGCCAGCAGCGCCCATTCCCCGGACAGATCCTCCTACAATGAGCAGTTCTTC. Translated: CASSAHSPDRSSYNEQFF.

This clonotype has at least ten counts. The V and J genes are TRBV30 and TRBJ1-2; possibly TRBD1 for D (6 bases). The CDR3 covers 12 residues. Germline V lookup: CDR1 GTSNPN, CDR2 SVGIG (reference sequence). Trimming shortened V by 3 bases and J by 4 bases, and 9 bases separated the two germline ends. The CDR3 DNA sequence: TGTGCCTGGAGGGACAGTTCCTATGGCTACACCTTC. Amino acids: CAWRDSSYGYTF.

This clonotype was seen a handful of times. The chain uses TRBV6-1 and TRBJ1-1, with no clear D. Trimming cost V 2 bases and J 0 bases, with 7 bases left between them. The CDR3 covers 14 residues. Germline V gene sequence: CDR1 MNHNS, CDR2 SASEGT. CDR3 in amino acids: CASSEWDMNTEAFF. DNA of the CDR3: TGTGCCAGCAGTGAATGGGATATGAACACTGAAGCTTTCTTT.

This clonotype occurred many times. The V gene is TRBV4-2, the J gene TRBJ1-1; the D gene is possibly TRBD1 (5 bases). CDR3 length: 17 residues. The V end lost 0 bases, the J end lost 11 bases, and 25 bases lay between the germline ends. Per the germline V gene, CDR1 is LGHNA and CDR2 is YNFKEQ. CDR3 bases: TGTGCCAGCAGCCAAGATCCCCAAGCGGGACGAAGGCCCGCCGCTTTCTTT. This codes for CASSQDPQAGRRPAAFF.

This clonotype was counted many times. The chain couples TRBV20-1 to TRBJ2-1; D perhaps matches TRBD2 (5 bases). V shed 0 bases and J shed 3 bases, with 12 bases lying between them. The CDR3 loop spans 15 amino acids. CDR1 DFQATT and CDR2 SNEGSKA come from the germline V gene (reference sequence). The CDR3 is CSARDFGIGYNEQFF. The CDR3 DNA sequence: TGCAGTGCTAGAGATTTCGGGATTGGCTACAATGAGCAGTTCTTC.

The CDR3 DNA reads as TGTGCCAGCAGCCAAAGCAGGGGGTCGATGAACACCGGGGAGCTGTTTTTT. Translating gives CASSQSRGSMNTGELFF. The chain uses TRBV3-1 and TRBJ2-2, with 7 nucleotides matching TRBD1. This CDR3 comprises 17 residues. The junction had 7 bases not matched to a gene; V was cut back by 2 bases and J by 1 base. CDR1 LGHDT and CDR2 YNNKEL come from the germline V gene (reference sequence).

This clonotype has a count of ten or more. The genes are TRBV6-5 and TRBJ1-1; D not resolved. This CDR3 contains 13 residues. Per the germline V gene, CDR1 is MNHEY and CDR2 is SVGAGI. V was clipped by 7 bases and J by 0 bases, with 9 bases between them. This chain's CDR3 is CASKREMNTEAFF. CDR3 DNA: TGTGCCAGCAAGCGCGAGATGAACACTGAAGCTTTCTTT.

This clonotype was recorded a few times. J is TRBJ2-3 and V is TRBV7-2; unclear D gene. The CDR3 runs 15 residues. V was clipped by 5 bases and J by 2 bases, with 14 bases between them. CDR1 and CDR2 (germline): SGHTA, FQGNSA. In nucleotides, the CDR3 is TGTGCCAGCAGCGAAAATCCCCACTCCACAGATACGCAGTATTTT. It yields the protein CASSENPHSTDTQYF.

The genes are TRBV20-1 and TRBJ2-3; 10 bases map to TRBD2. The ends lost 5 bases at V and 2 bases at J; junction bases unmatched: 4. The CDR3 spans 14 residues. Germline CDR1 reads DFQATT; CDR2 reads SNEGSKA (reference sequence). For the CDR3, the DNA is TGCAGTGCTGAGCGGGAGGGCTTCACAGATACGCAGTATTTT. It translates to CSAEREGFTDTQYF.

There are many counts of this clonotype. CDR3: CASRRQGSDGYTF. Here the CDR3 DNA reads TGTGCCAGCAGACGACAGGGGAGTGACGGCTACACCTTC. The chain employs TRBV5-6 and TRBJ1-2; 8 bases fit TRBD1. Germline V CDR1 and CDR2: SGHDT, YYEEEE. This CDR3 has 13 amino acids. The trim removed 5 bases at V and 8 bases at J, leaving 8 bases unmatched.

This clonotype has ten or more counts. The gene calls are TRBV20-1 and TRBJ2-7, with unresolved D. Trimming pared 2 bases from V and 4 bases from J, leaving 9 bases between. Germline V gene sequence: CDR1 DFQATT, CDR2 SNEGSKA (reference sequence). This CDR3 is built from 12 residues. DNA of the CDR3: TGCAGTGCTAGAACCACCGAGTACGAGCAGTACTTC. This translates into CSARTTEYEQYF.

This clonotype occurred many times. The rearrangement links TRBV20-1 to TRBJ2-5, with 7 bases fitting TRBD2. This CDR3 is 16 amino acids long. The ends lost 3 bases at V and 0 bases at J; junction bases unmatched: 10. Germline CDR1 DFQATT, CDR2 SNEGSKA (reference sequence). The CDR3 protein is CSARVLKAGDQETQYF. DNA for the CDR3: TGCAGTGCTAGGGTTCTTAAGGCGGGGGACCAAGAGACCCAGTACTTC.

The chain uses TRBV19 and TRBJ1-5; a possible D gene is TRBD1 (5 bases). Germline V CDR1 and CDR2: LNHDA, SQIVND (reference sequence). The CDR3 runs 13 residues. The V end lost 2 bases, the J end lost 7 bases, and 9 bases lay between the germline ends. The DNA for the CDR3 is TGTGCCAGTAGTATACGAAGGGGCCAGCCCCAGCATTTT. This sequence encodes CASSIRRGQPQHF. Looking up the rest from reference TRBV19 and TRBJ1-5 gives the full variable domain: DGGITQSPKYLFRKEGQNVTLSCEQNLNHDAMYWYRQDPGQGLRLIYYSQIVNDFQKGDIAEGYSVSREKKESFPLTVTSAQKNPTAFYLCASSIRRGQPQHFGDGTRLSIL.

This clonotype was observed at least ten times. The rearrangement links TRBV20-1 to TRBJ2-7; TRBD2 aligns across 11 bases. Germline V gene lookup returns CDR1 DFQATT and CDR2 SNEGSKA (reference sequence). V dropped 3 bases and J dropped 9; count of bases not matched to a gene: 10. The CDR3 extends over 14 amino acids. The CDR3 sequence is CSASSSGRREGQYF. CDR3 in DNA: TGCAGTGCTAGTTCTAGCGGGAGGAGGGAGGGGCAGTACTTC.

At least ten counts were recorded for this clonotype. The chain employs TRBV24-1 and TRBJ1-5; the D is unclear. CDR1 and CDR2 (germline): KGHDR, SFDVKD. The CDR3 runs to 16 residues. V was cut by 8 bases and J by 0 bases, with 16 bases left in between. The CDR3 spells CATNRVGTYSNQPQHF. The CDR3 DNA is TGTGCCACCAACCGAGTAGGCACCTATAGCAATCAGCCCCAGCATTTT.

This clonotype was seen at least ten times. The chain links TRBV3-1 to TRBJ2-3; 14 positions agree with TRBD2. CDR1 and CDR2 (germline): LGHDT, YNNKEL (reference sequence). V lost 4 bases to trimming and J lost 4 bases; unmatched junction nucleotides: 4. CDR3 length equals 16 residues. CDR3 coding DNA: TGTGCCAGCAGCCCCCGACTAGCGGGGGGGGCAGATACGCAGTATTTT. Translation: CASSPRLAGGADTQYF.

This clonotype appeared a few times. V and J are TRBV12-3 or TRBV12-4 and TRBJ2-2, with a possible D match to TRBD1 (6 bases). V was pared by 5 bases and J by 7 bases, with 14 bases between. CDR3 length: 14 amino acids. CDR3 sequence: CASSIRRDNGELFF. CDR3 DNA: TGTGCCAGCAGTATACGCCGGGACAACGGGGAGCTGTTTTTT.

This clonotype was counted ten times or more. The CDR3 coding sequence is TGTGCCAGCAGTGGGCTACAGGGTAATCAGCCCCAGCATTTT. Its translation is CASSGLQGNQPQHF. The rearrangement uses TRBV2 and TRBJ1-5; a weak D match, TRBD1 (6 bases). V shed 4 bases and J shed 4 bases, with 11 bases lying between them. Germline-derived CDR1 and CDR2 are SNHLY and FYNNEI. This CDR3 has 14 amino acids.